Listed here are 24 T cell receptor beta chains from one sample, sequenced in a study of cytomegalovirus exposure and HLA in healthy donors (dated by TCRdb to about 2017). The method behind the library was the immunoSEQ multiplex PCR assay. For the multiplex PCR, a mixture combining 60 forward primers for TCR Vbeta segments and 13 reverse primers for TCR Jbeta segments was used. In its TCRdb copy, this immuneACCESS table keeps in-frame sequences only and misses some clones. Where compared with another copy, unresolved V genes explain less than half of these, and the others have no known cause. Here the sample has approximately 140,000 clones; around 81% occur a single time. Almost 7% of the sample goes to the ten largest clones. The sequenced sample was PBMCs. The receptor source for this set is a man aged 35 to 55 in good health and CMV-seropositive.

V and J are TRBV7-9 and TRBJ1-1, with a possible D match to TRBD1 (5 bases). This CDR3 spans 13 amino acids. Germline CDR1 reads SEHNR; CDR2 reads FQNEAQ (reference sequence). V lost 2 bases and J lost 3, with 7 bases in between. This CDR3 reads CASSLSGYTEAFF. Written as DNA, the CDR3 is TGTGCCAGCAGCTTATCAGGGTACACTGAAGCTTTCTTT. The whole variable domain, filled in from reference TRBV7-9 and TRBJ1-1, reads DTGVSQNPRHKITKRGQNVTFRCDPISEHNRLYWYRQTLGQGPEFLTYFQNEAQLEKSRLLSDRFSAERPKGSFSTLEIQRTEQGDSAMYLCASSLSGYTEAFFGQGTRLTVV.

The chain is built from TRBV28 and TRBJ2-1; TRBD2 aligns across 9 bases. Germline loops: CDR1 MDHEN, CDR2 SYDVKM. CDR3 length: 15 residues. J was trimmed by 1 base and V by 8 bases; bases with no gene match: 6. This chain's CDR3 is CASLSGGISYNEQFF. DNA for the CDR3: TGTGCCAGCCTCAGCGGGGGGATTTCCTACAATGAGCAGTTCTTC. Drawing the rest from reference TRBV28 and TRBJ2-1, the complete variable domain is DVKVTQSSRYLVKRTGEKVFLECVQDMDHENMFWYRQDPGLGLRLIYFSYDVKMKEKGDIPEGYSVSREKKERFSLILESASTNQTSMYLCASLSGGISYNEQFFGPGTRLTVL.

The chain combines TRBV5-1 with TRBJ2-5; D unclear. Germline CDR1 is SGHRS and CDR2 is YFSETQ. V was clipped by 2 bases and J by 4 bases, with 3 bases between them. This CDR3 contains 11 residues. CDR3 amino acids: CASSFGETQYF. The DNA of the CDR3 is TGCGCCAGCAGCTTCGGAGAGACCCAGTACTTC.

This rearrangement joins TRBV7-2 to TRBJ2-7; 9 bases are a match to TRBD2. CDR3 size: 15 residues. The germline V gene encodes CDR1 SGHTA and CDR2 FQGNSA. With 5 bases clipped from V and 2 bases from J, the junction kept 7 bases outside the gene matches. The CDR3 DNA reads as TGTGCCAGCAGCCTTGGCGGGGGGGCCGCCTACGAGCAGTACTTC. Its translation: CASSLGGGAAYEQYF.

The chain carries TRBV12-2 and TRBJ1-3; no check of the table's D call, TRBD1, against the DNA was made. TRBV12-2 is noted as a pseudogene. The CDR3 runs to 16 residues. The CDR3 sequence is CASRLAVWQAGNTIYF. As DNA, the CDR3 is TGTGCAAGTCGCTTAGCGGTATGGCAGGCTGGAAACACCATATATTTT.

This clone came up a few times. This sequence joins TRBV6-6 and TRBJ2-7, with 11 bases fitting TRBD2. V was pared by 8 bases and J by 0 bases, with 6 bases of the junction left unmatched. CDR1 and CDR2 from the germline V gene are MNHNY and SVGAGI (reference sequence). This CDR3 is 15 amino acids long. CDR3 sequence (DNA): TGTGCCAGCGTTAGCGGGAGGGGAGACTCCTACGAGCAGTACTTC. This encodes CASVSGRGDSYEQYF.

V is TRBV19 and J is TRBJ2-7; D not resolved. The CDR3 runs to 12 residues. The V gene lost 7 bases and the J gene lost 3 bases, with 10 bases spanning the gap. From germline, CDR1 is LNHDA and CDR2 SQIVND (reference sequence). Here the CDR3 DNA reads TGTGCCAGTAATGGGCCAAGCTACGAGCAGTACTTC. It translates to CASNGPSYEQYF. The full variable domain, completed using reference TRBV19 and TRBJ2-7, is DGGITQSPKYLFRKEGQNVTLSCEQNLNHDAMYWYRQDPGQGLRLIYYSQIVNDFQKGDIAEGYSVSREKKESFPLTVTSAQKNPTAFYLCASNGPSYEQYFGPGTRLTVT.

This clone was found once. CDR3 in DNA: TGTGCCAGCAGTTACTCCCGTACGCCTGGGGGGGGCTACACCTTC. Amino acid sequence: CASSYSRTPGGGYTF. The chain carries TRBV6-5 and TRBJ1-2; D may be TRBD1 (5 bases). The V end lost 0 bases, the J end lost 8 bases, and 16 bases lay between the germline ends. From germline, CDR1 is MNHEY and CDR2 SVGAGI. The CDR3 has 15 amino acids.

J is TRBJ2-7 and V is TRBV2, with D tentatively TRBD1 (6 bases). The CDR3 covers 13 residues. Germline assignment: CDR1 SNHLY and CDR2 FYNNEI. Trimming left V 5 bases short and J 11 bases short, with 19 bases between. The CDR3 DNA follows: TGTGCCAGCAGTAGATTGACAGGTGTCGGGAAGTACTTC. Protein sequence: CASSRLTGVGKYF. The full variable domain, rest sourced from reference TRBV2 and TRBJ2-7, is EPEVTQTPSHQVTQMGQEVILRCVPISNHLYFYWYRQILGQKVEFLVSFYNNEISEKSEIFDDQFSVERPDGSNFTLKIRSTKLEDSAMYFCASSRLTGVGKYFGPGTRLTVT.

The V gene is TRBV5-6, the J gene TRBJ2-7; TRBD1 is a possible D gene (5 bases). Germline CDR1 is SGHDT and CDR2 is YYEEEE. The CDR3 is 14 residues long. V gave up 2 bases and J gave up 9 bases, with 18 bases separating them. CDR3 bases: TGTGCCAGCAGCTTTCGAGGCAGGGATCAAGGGCAGTACTTC. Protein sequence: CASSFRGRDQGQYF.

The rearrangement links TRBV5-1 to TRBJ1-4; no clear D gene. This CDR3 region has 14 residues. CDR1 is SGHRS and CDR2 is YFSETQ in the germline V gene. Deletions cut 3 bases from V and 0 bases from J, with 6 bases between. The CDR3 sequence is CASSSGSTNEKLFF. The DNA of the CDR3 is TGCGCCAGCAGCTCAGGATCAACTAATGAAAAACTGTTTTTT.

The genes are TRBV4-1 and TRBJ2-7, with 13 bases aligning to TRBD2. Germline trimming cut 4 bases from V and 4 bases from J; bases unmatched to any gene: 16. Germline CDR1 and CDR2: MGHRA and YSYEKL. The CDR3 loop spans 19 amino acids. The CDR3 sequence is CASSLDPTSGRIGRYEQYF. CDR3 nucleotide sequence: TGCGCCAGCAGCCTAGATCCGACTAGCGGGAGGATAGGCAGATACGAGCAGTACTTC.

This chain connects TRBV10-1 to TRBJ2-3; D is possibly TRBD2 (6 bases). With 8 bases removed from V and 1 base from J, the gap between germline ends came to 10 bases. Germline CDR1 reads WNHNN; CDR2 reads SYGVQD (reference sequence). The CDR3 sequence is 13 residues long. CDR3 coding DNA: TGCGCCAGCGGGGAGGCGGGCACAGATACGCAGTATTTT. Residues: CASGEAGTDTQYF.

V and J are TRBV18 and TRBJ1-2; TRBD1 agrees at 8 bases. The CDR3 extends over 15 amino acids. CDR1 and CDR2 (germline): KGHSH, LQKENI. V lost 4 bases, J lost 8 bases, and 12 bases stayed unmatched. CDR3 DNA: TGTGCCAGCTCACAAAAGACAGGGGAGAGAGGGGGCTACACCTTC. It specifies CASSQKTGERGGYTF. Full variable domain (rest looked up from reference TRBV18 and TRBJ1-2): NAGVMQNPRHLVRRRGQEARLRCSPMKGHSHVYWYRQLPEEGLKFMVYLQKENIIDESGMPKERFSAEFPKEGPSILRIQQVVRGDSAAYFCASSQKTGERGGYTFGSGTRLTVV.

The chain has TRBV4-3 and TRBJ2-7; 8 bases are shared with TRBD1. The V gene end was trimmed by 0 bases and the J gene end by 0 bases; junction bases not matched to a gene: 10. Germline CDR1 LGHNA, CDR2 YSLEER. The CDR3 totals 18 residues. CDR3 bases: TGCGCCAGCAGCCAAGATCGCCCCCGGGACAGGCTCTCCTACGAGCAGTACTTC. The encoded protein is CASSQDRPRDRLSYEQYF.

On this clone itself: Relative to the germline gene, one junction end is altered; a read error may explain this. The CDR3 here is CASSQEVPGTGNNGKLFF. Written as DNA, the CDR3 is TGTGCCAGCAGCCAAGAGGTACCAGGGACAGGGAATAATGGAAAACTGTTTTTT. The chain couples TRBV4-2 to TRBJ1-4; 9 nucleotides match TRBD1. CDR3 size: 18 residues. The germline gives CDR1 LGHNA, CDR2 YNFKEQ.

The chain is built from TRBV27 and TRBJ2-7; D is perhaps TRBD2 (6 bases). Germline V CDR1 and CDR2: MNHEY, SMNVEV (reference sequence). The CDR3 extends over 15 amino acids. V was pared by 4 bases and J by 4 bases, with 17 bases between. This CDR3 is CASSSYGTALYEQYF. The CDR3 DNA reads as TGTGCCAGCAGTTCCTACGGGACTGCCCTTTACGAGCAGTACTTC.

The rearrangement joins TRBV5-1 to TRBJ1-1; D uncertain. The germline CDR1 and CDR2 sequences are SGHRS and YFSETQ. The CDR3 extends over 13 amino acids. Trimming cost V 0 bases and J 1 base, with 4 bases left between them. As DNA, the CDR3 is TGCGCCAGCAGCTTGGTTAGGAACACTGAAGCTTTCTTT. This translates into CASSLVRNTEAFF.

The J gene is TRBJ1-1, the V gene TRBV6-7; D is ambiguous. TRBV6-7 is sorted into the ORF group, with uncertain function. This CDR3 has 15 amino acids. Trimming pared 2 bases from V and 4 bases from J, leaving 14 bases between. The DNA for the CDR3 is TGTGCCAGCAGTTACGGTTTGAGGGTGTGCACTGAAGCTTTCTTT. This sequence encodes CASSYGLRVCTEAFF.

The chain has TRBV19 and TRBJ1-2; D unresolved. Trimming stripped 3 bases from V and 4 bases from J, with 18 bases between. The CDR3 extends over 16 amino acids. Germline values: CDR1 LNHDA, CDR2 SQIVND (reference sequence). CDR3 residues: CASSILSRGVGYGYTF. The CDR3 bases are TGTGCCAGTAGTATTCTATCTCGGGGAGTTGGCTATGGCTACACCTTC.

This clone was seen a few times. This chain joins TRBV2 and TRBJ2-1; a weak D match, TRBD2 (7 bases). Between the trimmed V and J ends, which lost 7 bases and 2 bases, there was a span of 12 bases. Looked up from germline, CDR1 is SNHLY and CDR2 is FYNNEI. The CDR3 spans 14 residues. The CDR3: CASTTGGPYNEQFF. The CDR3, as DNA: TGTGCCAGCACAACCGGGGGGCCCTACAATGAGCAGTTCTTC.

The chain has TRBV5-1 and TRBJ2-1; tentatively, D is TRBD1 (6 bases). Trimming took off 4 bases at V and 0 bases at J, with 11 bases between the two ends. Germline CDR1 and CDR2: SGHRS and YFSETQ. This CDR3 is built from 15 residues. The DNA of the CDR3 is TGCGCCAGCAGCCAGAAGGACAGCTCCTACAATGAGCAGTTCTTC. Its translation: CASSQKDSSYNEQFF.

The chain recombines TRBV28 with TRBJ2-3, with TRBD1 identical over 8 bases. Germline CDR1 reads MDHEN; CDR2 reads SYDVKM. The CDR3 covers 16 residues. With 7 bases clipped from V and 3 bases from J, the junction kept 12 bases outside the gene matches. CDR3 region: CASIPGGPKLTDTQYF. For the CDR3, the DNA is TGTGCCAGCATACCAGGGGGCCCGAAGTTGACAGATACGCAGTATTTT.

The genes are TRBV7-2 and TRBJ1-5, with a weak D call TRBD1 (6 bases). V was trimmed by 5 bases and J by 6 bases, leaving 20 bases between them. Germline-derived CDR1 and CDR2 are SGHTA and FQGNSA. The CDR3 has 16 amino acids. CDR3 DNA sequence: TGTGCCAGCAGCCCACCCCCGGGGGGCATCGGTCAGCCCCAGCATTTT. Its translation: CASSPPPGGIGQPQHF.